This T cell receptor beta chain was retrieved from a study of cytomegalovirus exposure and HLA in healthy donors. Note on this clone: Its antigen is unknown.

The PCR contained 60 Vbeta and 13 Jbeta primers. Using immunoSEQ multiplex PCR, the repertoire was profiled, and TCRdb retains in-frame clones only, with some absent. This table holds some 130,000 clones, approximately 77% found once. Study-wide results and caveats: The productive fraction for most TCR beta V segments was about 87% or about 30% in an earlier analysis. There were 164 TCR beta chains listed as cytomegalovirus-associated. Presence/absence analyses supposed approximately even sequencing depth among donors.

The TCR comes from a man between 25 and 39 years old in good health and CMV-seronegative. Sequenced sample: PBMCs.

CDR3 in amino acids: CASSFSGAKNIQYF. The CDR3 coding sequence is TGTGCCAGCAGCTTCTCAGGGGCCAAAAACATTCAGTACTTC. This sequence joins TRBV7-9 and TRBJ2-4, with D tentatively TRBD1 (5 bases). Looked up from germline, CDR1 is SEHNR and CDR2 is FQNEAQ (reference sequence). Trimming removed 3 bases from V and 1 base from J, with 7 bases in between. The CDR3 has 14 amino acids.